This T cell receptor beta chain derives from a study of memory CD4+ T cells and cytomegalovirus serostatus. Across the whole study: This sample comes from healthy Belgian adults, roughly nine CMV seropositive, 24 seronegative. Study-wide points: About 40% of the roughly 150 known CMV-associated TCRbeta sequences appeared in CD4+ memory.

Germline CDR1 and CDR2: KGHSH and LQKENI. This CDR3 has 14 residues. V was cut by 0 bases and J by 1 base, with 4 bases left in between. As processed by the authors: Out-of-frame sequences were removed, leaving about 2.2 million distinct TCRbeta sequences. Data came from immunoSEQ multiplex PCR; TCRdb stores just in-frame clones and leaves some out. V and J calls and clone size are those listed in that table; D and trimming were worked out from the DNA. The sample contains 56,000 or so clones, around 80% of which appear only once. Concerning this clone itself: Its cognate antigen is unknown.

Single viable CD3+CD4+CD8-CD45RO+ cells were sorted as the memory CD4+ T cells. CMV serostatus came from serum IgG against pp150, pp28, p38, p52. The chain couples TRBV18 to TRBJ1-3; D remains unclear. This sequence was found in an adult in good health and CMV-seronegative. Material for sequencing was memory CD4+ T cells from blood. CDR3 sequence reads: CASSPPVSGNTIYF. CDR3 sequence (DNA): TGTGCCAGCTCACCACCAGTATCTGGAAACACCATATATTTT.